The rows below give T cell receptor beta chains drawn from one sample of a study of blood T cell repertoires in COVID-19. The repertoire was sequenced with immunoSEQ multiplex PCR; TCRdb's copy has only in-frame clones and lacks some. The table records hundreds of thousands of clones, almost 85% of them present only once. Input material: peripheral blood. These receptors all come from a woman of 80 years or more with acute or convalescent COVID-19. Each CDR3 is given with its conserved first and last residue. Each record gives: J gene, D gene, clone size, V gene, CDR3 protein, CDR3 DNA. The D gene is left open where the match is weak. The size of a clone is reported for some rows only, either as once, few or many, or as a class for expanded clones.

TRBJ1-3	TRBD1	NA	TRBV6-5	CATQQGVRGNTIYF	TGTGCCACCCAACAGGGGGTGCGGGGAAACACCATATATTTT
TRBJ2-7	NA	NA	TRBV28	CASSLYMGPADDSYEQYF	TGTGCCAGCAGTTTATATATGGGGCCAGCCGATGACTCCTACGAGCAGTACTTC
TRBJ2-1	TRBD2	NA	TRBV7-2	CASSLLADSYNEQFF	TGTGCCAGCAGCTTGCTAGCGGACTCCTACAATGAGCAGTTCTTC
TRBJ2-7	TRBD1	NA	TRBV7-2	CASSPGQTPYEQYF	TGTGCCAGCAGCCCGGGACAGACCCCCTACGAGCAGTACTTC
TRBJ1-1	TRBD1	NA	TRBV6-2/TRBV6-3	CASSPGQGVRNTEAFF	TGTGCCAGCAGCCCGGGACAGGGGGTAAGGAACACTGAAGCTTTCTTT
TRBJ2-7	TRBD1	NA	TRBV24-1	CATSDPGTGDYEQYF	TGTGCCACCAGTGACCCTGGGACAGGGGACTACGAGCAGTACTTC
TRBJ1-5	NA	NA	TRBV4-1	CASSQEVVQNQPQHF	TGCGCCAGCAGCCAAGAGGTGGTACAGAATCAGCCCCAGCATTTT
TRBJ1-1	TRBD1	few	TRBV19	CASSTRPGQGETEAFF	TGTGCCAGTAGTACCCGACCGGGACAGGGGGAGACTGAAGCTTTCTTT
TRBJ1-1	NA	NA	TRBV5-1	CASSSHLSSEAFF	TGCGCCAGCAGCTCCCACTTGTCCTCTGAAGCTTTCTTT
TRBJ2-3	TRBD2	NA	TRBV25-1	CASRGTSGPTDTQYF	TGTGCCAGCAGAGGGACTAGCGGACCCACAGATACGCAGTATTTT
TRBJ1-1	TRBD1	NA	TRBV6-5	CASSRDRDTEAFF	TGTGCCAGCAGCCGGGACAGGGACACTGAAGCTTTCTTT
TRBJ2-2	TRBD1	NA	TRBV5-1	CASSGGTGGTTGELFF	TGCGCCAGCAGCGGAGGGACAGGGGGTACCACCGGGGAGCTGTTTTTT
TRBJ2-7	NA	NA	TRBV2	CASSEALGGAKEQYF	TGTGCCAGCAGTGAGGCCCTAGGGGGGGCGAAAGAGCAGTACTTC
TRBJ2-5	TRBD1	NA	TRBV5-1	CASSLWGQGFQETQYF	TGCGCCAGCAGCTTGTGGGGACAGGGGTTCCAAGAGACCCAGTACTTC
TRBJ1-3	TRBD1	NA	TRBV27	CASSSLGTATGNTIYF	TGTGCCAGCAGTTCCCTCGGGACAGCCACTGGAAACACCATATATTTT
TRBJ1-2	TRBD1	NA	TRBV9	CASSVGDRGNYGYTF	TGTGCCAGCAGCGTAGGGGACAGGGGTAACTATGGCTACACCTTC
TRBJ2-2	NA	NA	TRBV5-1	CASSLANHGTGELFF	TGCGCCAGCAGCTTGGCCAACCACGGGACCGGGGAGCTGTTTTTT
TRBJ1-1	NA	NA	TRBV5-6	CASSLAGGTRLTEAFF	TGTGCCAGCAGCTTGGCTGGGGGGACTCGGCTCACTGAAGCTTTCTTT
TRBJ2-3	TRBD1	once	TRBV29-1	CSVSDRGALSTDTQYF	TGCAGCGTCTCAGACAGGGGGGCCTTGAGCACAGATACGCAGTATTTT
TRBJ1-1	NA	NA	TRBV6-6	CASSPQVGGFTEAFF	TGTGCCAGCAGTCCCCAGGTTGGGGGGTTCACTGAAGCTTTCTTT
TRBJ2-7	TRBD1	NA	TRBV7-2	CASSRYGDRGLYEQYF	TGTGCCAGCAGCCGGTATGGGGACAGGGGCCTCTACGAGCAGTACTTC
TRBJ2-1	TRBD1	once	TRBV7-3	CASSLRGQGDYNEQFF	TGTGCCAGCAGCTTACGCGGACAGGGAGATTACAATGAGCAGTTCTTC
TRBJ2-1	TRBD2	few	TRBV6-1	CASSEGWTSGGGDEQFF	TGTGCCAGCAGTGAAGGTTGGACTAGCGGTGGGGGAGATGAGCAGTTCTTC
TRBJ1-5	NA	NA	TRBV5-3	CATKGRGHGQPQHF	TGTGCCACTAAGGGGAGGGGTCACGGGCAGCCCCAGCATTTT
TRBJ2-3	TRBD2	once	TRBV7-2	CASSLGGTSGSDTQYF	TGTGCCAGCAGCTTAGGTGGGACTAGCGGGAGTGATACGCAGTATTTT
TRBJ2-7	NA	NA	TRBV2	CASKFAGAYEQYF	TGTGCCAGCAAATTTGCAGGGGCCTACGAGCAGTACTTC
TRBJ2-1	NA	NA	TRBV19	CASSPQFSGFYNEQFF	TGTGCCAGTAGTCCCCAGTTTAGCGGATTCTACAATGAGCAGTTCTTC
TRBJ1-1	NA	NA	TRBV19	CASSIQGGDTEAFF	TGTGCCAGTAGTATCCAGGGAGGCGACACTGAAGCTTTCTTT
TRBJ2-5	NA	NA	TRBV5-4	CASSSQGQETQYF	TGTGCCAGCAGCTCACAGGGACAAGAGACCCAGTACTTC
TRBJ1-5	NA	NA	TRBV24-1	CATSDTRQNSNQPQHF	TGTGCCACCAGTGACACCCGACAGAATAGCAATCAGCCCCAGCATTTT
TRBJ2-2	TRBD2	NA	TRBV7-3	CASSLTGSGSTGELFF	TGTGCCAGCAGCTTAACAGGTAGCGGGAGCACCGGGGAGCTGTTTTTT
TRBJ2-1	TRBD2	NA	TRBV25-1	CASTRNRRGGSLDNEQFF	TGTGCCAGCACCCGAAACAGGCGGGGGGGATCGTTGGACAATGAGCAGTTCTTC
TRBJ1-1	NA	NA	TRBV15	CATSRDHGLNTEAFF	TGTGCCACCAGCAGAGATCACGGGTTGAACACTGAAGCTTTCTTT
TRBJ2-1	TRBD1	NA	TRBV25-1	CASSEGTGVHEQFF	TGTGCCAGCAGTGAAGGGACAGGGGTTCATGAGCAGTTCTTC
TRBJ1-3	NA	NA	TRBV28	CASSLGSRSGNTIYF	TGTGCCAGCAGTTTGGGCAGCAGGTCTGGAAACACCATATATTTT
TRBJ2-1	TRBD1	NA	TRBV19	CASSTLRDRDGRGGSNEQFF	TGTGCCAGTAGTACTCTCCGGGACAGGGATGGAAGAGGGGGATCCAATGAGCAGTTCTTC
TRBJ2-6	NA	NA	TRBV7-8	CASSLVGANVLTF	TGTGCCAGCAGCTTAGTAGGGGCCAACGTCCTGACTTTC
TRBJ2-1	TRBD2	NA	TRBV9	CASSQSGREYNEQFF	TGTGCCAGCAGCCAGAGCGGGAGAGAATACAATGAGCAGTTCTTC
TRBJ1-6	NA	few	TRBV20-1	CSASRGRAPLHF	TGCAGTGCTAGTAGGGGTAGGGCTCCCCTCCACTTT
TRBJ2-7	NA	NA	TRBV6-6	CASSYSGADEQYF	TGTGCCAGCAGTTACTCGGGAGCGGACGAGCAGTACTTC
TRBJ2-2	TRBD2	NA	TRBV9	CASSVGGSPSGATGELFF	TGTGCCAGCAGCGTAGGTGGGAGCCCAAGCGGGGCTACCGGGGAGCTGTTTTTT
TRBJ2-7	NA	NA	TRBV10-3	CAISESTGGTAEYF	TGTGCCATCAGTGAGTCGACTGGTGGTACGGCCGAGTACTTC
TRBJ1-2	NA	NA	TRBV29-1	CSVGEGDYGYTF	TGCAGCGTTGGTGAGGGTGACTATGGCTACACCTTC
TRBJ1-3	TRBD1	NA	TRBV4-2	CASSRDRVGNTIYF	TGTGCCAGCAGCCGGGACAGGGTGGGAAACACCATATATTTT
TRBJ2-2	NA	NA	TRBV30	CAWSPILGSPAGELFF	TGTGCCTGGAGCCCGATTCTGGGCAGTCCTGCCGGGGAGCTGTTTTTT
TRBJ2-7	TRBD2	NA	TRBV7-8	CASSLRASGRARGWGQYF	TGTGCCAGCAGCTTAAGGGCTAGCGGGAGGGCCAGAGGCTGGGGGCAGTACTTC
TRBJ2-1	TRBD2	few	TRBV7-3	CASSKLAGMAVGEQFF	TGTGCCAGCAGCAAACTAGCGGGGATGGCGGTGGGTGAGCAGTTCTTC
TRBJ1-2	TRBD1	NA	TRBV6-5	CASRRDRGGDGYTF	TGTGCCAGCAGACGGGACAGGGGAGGTGATGGCTACACCTTC
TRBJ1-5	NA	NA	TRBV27	CASSFLPGGNQPQHF	TGTGCCAGCAGTTTTCTTCCAGGGGGCAATCAGCCCCAGCATTTT
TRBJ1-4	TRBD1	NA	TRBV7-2	CASSSRQGLNEKLFF	TGTGCCAGCAGCTCCCGACAGGGCCTTAATGAAAAACTGTTTTTT
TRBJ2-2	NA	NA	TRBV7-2	CASSPAGTGELFF	TGTGCCAGCAGCCCCGCGGGGACCGGGGAGCTGTTTTTT
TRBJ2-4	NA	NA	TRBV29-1	CSVEIGKNIQYF	TGCAGCGTTGAGATCGGCAAAAACATTCAGTACTTC
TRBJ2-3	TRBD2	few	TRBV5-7	CASSVSLRTSGRTDTQYF	TGTGCCAGCAGCGTCAGCCTCAGGACTAGCGGACGCACAGATACGCAGTATTTT
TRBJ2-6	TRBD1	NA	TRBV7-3	CASSPQGPGANVLTF	TGTGCCAGCAGCCCACAGGGGCCTGGGGCCAACGTCCTGACTTTC
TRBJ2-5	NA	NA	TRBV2	CASRAREGRTETQYF	TGTGCCAGCAGGGCCCGCGAAGGGAGGACAGAGACCCAGTACTTC